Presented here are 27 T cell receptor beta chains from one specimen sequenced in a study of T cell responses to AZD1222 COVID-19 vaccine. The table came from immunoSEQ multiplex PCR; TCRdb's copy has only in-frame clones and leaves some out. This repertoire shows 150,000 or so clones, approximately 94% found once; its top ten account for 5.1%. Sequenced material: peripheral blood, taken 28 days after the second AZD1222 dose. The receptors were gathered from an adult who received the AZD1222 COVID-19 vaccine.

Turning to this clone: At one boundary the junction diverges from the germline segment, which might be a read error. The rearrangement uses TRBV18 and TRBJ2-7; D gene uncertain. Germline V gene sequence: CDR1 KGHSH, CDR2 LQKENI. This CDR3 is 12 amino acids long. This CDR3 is CASSPQSYEQYF. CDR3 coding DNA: TGTGCCAGCTCCCCACAGAGCTACGAGCAGTACTTC. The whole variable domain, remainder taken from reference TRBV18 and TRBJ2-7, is NAGVMQNPRHLVRRRGQEARLRCSPMKGHSHVYWYRQLPEEGLKFMVYLQKENIIDESGMPKERFSAEFPKEGPSILRIQQVVRGDSAAYFCASSPQSYEQYFGPGTRLTVT.

CDR3 protein: CASTPGTGNTIYF. Written as DNA, the CDR3 is TGTGCCAGCACGCCCGGGACTGGAAACACCATATATTTT. The chain employs TRBV12-3 or TRBV12-4 and TRBJ1-3; D not certain. The CDR3 is made up of 13 amino acids. V was clipped by 7 bases and J by 2 bases, with 9 bases between them.

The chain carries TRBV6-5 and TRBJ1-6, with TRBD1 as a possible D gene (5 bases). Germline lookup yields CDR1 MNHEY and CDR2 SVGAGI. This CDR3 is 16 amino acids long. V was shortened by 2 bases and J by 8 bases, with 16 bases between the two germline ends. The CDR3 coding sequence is TGTGCCAGCAGTTACGGGGACGGCAGGGTAGATTCACCCCTCCACTTT. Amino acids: CASSYGDGRVDSPLHF.

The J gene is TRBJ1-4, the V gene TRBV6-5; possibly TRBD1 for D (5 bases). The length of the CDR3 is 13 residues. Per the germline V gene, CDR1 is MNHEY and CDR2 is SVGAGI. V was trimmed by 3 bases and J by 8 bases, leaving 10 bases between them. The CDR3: CASSYGAAEKLFF. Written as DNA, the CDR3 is TGTGCCAGCAGTTATGGGGCAGCCGAAAAACTGTTTTTT.

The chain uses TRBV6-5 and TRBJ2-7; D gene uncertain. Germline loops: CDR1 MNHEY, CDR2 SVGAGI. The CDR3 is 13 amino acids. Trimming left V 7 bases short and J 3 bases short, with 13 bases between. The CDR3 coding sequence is TGTGCCAGCACGGGCTCAGGCCTCTACGAGCAGTACTTC. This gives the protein CASTGSGLYEQYF.

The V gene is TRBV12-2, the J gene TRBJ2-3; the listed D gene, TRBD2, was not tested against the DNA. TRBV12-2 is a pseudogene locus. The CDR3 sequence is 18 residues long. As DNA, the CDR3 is TGTGCAAGTCGCTTAGTAGGGGGGGCCGGGGTAAACACAGATACGCAGTATTTT. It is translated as CASRLVGGAGVNTDTQYF.

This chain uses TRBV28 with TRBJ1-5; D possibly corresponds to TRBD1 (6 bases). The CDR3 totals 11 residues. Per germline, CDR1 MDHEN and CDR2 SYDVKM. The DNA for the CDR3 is TGTGCGAGCCAGGGGAATCAGCCCCAGCATTTT. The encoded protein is CASQGNQPQHF. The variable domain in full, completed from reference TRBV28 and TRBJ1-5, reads DVKVTQSSRYLVKRTGEKVFLECVQDMDHENMFWYRQDPGLGLRLIYFSYDVKMKEKGDIPEGYSVSREKKERFSLILESASTNQTSMYLCASQGNQPQHFGDGTRLSIL.

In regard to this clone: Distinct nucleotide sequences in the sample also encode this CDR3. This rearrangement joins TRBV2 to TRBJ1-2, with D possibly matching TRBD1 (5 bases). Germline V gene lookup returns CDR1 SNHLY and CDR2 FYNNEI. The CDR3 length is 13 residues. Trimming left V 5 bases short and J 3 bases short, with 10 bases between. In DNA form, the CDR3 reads TGTGCCAGCAGTAGGGACCGGGACTATGGCTACACCTTC. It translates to CASSRDRDYGYTF.

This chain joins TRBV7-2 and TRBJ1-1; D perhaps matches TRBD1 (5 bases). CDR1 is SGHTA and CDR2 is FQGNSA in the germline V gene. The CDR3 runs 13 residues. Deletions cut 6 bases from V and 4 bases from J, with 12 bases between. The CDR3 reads CASRQGQTTEAFF. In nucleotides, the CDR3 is TGTGCCAGCAGACAAGGACAAACCACTGAAGCTTTCTTT.

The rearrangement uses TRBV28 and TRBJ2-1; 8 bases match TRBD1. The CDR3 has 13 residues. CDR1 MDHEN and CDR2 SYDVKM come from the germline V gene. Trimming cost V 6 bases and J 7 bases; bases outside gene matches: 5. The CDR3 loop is CASRRTGFNEQFF. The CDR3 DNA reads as TGTGCCAGCAGACGGACAGGGTTTAATGAGCAGTTCTTC.

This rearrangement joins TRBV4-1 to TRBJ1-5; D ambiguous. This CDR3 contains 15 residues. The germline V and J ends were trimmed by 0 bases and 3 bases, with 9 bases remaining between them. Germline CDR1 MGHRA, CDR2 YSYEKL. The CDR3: CASSQDSKPNQPQHF. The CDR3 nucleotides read TGCGCCAGCAGCCAAGATTCGAAGCCCAATCAGCCCCAGCATTTT.

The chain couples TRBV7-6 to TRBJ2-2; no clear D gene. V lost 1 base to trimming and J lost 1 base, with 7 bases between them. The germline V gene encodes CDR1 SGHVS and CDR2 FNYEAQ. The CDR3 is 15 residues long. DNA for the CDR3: TGTGCCAGCAGCTTAGATTTGGGGAACACCGGGGAGCTGTTTTTT. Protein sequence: CASSLDLGNTGELFF.

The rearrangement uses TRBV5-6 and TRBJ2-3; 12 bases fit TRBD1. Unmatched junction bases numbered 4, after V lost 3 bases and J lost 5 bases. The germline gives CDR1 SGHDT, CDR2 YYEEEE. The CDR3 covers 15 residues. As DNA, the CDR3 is TGTGCCAGCAGCTCGGGACAGGGGGCTGGAGATACGCAGTATTTT. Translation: CASSSGQGAGDTQYF.

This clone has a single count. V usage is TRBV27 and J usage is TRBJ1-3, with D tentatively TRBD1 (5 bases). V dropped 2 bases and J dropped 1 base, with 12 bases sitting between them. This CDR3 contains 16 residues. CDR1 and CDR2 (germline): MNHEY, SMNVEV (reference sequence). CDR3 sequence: CASSLTGWGSGNTIYF. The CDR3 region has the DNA TGTGCCAGCAGTTTAACAGGATGGGGGTCTGGAAACACCATATATTTT.

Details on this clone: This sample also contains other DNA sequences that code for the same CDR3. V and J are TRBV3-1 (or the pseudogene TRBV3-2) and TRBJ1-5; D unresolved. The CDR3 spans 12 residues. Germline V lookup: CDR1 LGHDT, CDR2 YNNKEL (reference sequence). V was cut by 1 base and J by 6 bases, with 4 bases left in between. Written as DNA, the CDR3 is TGTGCCAGCAGCCAAGGAGGTCAGCCCCAGCATTTT. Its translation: CASSQGGQPQHF.

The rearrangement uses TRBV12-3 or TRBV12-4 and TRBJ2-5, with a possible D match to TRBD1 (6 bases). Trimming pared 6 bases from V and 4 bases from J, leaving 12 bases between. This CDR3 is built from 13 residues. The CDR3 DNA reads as TGTGCCAGCAGACAGGGAGTTATAGAGACCCAGTACTTC. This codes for CASRQGVIETQYF.

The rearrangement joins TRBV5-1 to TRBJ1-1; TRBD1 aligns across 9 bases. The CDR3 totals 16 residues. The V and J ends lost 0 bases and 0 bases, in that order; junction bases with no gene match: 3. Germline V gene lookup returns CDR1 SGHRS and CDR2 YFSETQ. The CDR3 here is CASSLGGDRVNTEAFF. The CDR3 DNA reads TGCGCCAGCAGCTTGGGAGGGGACAGGGTGAACACTGAAGCTTTCTTT. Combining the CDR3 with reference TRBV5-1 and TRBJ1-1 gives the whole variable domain KAGVTQTPRYLIKTRGQQVTLSCSPISGHRSVSWYQQTPGQGLQFLFEYFSETQRNKGNFPGRFSGRQFSNSRSEMNVSTLELGDSALYLCASSLGGDRVNTEAFFGQGTRLTVV.

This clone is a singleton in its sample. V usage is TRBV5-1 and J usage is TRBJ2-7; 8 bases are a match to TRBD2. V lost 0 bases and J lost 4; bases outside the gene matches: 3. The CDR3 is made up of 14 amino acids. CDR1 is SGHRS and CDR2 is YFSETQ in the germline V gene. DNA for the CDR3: TGCGCCAGCAGCTTGGGACGGGAGGGGTACGAGCAGTACTTC. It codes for CASSLGREGYEQYF.

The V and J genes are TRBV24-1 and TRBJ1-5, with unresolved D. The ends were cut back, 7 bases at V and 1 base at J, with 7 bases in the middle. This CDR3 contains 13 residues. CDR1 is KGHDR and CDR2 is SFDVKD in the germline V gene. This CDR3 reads CATRSESNQPQHF. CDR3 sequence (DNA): TGTGCCACCAGGAGTGAGAGCAATCAGCCCCAGCATTTT.

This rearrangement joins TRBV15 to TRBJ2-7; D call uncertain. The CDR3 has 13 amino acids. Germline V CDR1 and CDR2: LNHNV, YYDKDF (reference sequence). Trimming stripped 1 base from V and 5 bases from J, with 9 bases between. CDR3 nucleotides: TGTGCCACCAGCAGAGTTAGTGCAGACGAGCAGTACTTC. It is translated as CATSRVSADEQYF.

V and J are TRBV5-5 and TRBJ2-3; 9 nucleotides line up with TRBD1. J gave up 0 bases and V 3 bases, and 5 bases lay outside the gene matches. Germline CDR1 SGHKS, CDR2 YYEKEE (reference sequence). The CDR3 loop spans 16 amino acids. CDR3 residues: CASSYLTGGSTDTQYF. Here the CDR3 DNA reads TGTGCCAGCAGCTACCTGACAGGGGGTAGCACAGATACGCAGTATTTT. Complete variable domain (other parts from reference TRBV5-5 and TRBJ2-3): DAGVTQSPTHLIKTRGQQVTLRCSPISGHKSVSWYQQVLGQGPQFIFQYYEKEERGRGNFPDRFSARQFPNYSSELNVNALLLGDSALYLCASSYLTGGSTDTQYFGPGTRLTVL.

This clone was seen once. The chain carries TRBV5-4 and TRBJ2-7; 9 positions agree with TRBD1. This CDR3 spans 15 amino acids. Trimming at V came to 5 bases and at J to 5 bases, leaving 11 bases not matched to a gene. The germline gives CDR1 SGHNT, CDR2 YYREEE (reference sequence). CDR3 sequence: CASRLTGTGNDEQYF. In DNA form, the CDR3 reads TGTGCCAGCAGACTTACCGGGACAGGGAATGACGAGCAGTACTTC.

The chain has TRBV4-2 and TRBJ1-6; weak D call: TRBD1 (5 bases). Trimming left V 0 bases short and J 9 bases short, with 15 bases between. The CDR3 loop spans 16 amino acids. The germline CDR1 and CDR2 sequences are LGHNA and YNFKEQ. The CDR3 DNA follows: TGTGCCAGCAGCCAAGAAAAGGGCAGGGTTCGTTCACCCCTCCACTTT. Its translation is CASSQEKGRVRSPLHF.

The CDR3 reads CASSPTGSTDTQYF. The CDR3 DNA reads as TGTGCCAGCAGCCCCACAGGGAGCACAGATACGCAGTATTTT. The chain recombines TRBV5-8 with TRBJ2-3; the D gene is possibly TRBD1 (6 bases). Germline CDR1 SGHTS, CDR2 YDEGEE. V was cut by 4 bases and J by 0 bases, with 9 bases left in between. The CDR3 is 14 residues long.

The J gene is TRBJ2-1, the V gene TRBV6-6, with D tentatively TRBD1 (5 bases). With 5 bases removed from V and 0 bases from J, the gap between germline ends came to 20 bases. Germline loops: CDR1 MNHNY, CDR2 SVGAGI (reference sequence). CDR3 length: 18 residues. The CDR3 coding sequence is TGTGCCAGCAGTCCCCTACTTAGACAGCTAAGCTCCTACAATGAGCAGTTCTTC. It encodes CASSPLLRQLSSYNEQFF.

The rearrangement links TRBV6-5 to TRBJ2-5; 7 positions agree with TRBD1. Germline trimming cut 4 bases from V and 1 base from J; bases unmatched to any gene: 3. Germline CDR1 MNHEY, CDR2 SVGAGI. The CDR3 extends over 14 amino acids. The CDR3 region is CASSFGTAQETQYF. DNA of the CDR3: TGTGCCAGCAGTTTCGGGACAGCCCAAGAGACCCAGTACTTC.

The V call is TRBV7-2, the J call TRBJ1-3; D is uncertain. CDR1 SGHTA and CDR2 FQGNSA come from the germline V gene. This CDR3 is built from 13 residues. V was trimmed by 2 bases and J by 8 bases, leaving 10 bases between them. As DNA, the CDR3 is TGTGCCAGCAGCTTAAACCGCGGAGACACCATATATTTT. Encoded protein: CASSLNRGDTIYF.